This entry concerns a single TCR beta chain. Its target is not known. The data were produced by immunoSEQ multiplex PCR, yet TCRdb's version contains in-frame clones alone and is incomplete. Of tens of thousands of clones listed, 75% to 90% are singletons. The entry originates in a study of T cell responses to AZD1222 COVID-19 vaccine. Germline lookup yields CDR1 SGDLS and CDR2 YYNGEE. This CDR3 region has 15 residues. Trimming cost V 0 bases and J 5 bases, with 15 bases left between them. Broader study findings: None of the repertoires were sampled until the peak T cell response had passed.

The gene calls are TRBV9 and TRBJ2-7; D is perhaps TRBD1 (5 bases). This sample comprised peripheral blood, obtained 28 days after the second AZD1222 dose. The sequence was collected from an adult who received the AZD1222 COVID-19 vaccine. The DNA of the CDR3 is TGTGCCAGCAGCGTAGGAGGTGACAGCGTTCACGAGCAGTACTTC. It codes for CASSVGGDSVHEQYF.